Listed below are T cell receptor beta chains from one sample, sequenced in a study of cytotoxic CD8 clonotypes in ibrutinib-treated CLL. Generated by immunoSEQ multiplex PCR, the TCRdb table keeps only in-frame clones and is missing some. The data hold about 250,000 clones, with 70% observed a single time. The sequences come from PBMCs, collected after 24 months of ibrutinib treatment. These receptors were taken from a human donor with chronic lymphocytic leukemia. The CDR3 runs from the conserved cysteine through the conserved F or W. Each record gives: clone size, V gene, J gene, D gene, CDR3 DNA, CDR3 protein. D genes are given only for firm matches. The size field is filled for only some rows; it gives once, few, many or a size class.

size: -
V: TRBV7-8
J: TRBJ1-1
D: -
DNA: TGTGCCAGCAGCCCACGACAGAGGAACACTGAAGCTTTCTTT
CDR3: CASSPRQRNTEAFF

size: -
V: TRBV18
J: TRBJ2-3
D: -
DNA: TGTGCCAGCTCCCCGGGACCCCAGGCAGATACGCAGTATTTT
CDR3: CASSPGPQADTQYF

size: -
V: TRBV9
J: TRBJ2-1
D: TRBD1
DNA: TGTGCCAGCAGCGGGACAGGTCCACGCAATGAGCAGTTCTTC
CDR3: CASSGTGPRNEQFF

size: few
V: TRBV2
J: TRBJ1-5
D: TRBD1
DNA: TGTGCCAGCAGTGGACAGGGCAGCCAGCCCCAGCATTTT
CDR3: CASSGQGSQPQHF

size: -
V: TRBV6-5
J: TRBJ1-2
D: TRBD1
DNA: TGTGCCAGCAGCCAGGGGGCGCATAATGGCTACACCTTC
CDR3: CASSQGAHNGYTF

size: -
V: TRBV28
J: TRBJ1-5
D: -
DNA: TGTGCCGCTCATGTCCGGAGTGCTCAGCCCCAGCATTTT
CDR3: CAAHVRSAQPQHF

size: -
V: TRBV12-5
J: TRBJ2-5
D: TRBD1
DNA: TGTGCTAGTGGGAAGGGACAGGGGGAGACCCAGTACTTC
CDR3: CASGKGQGETQYF

size: -
V: TRBV2
J: TRBJ2-1
D: -
DNA: TGTGCCACCACTAGCAGTGAGCAGTTCTTC
CDR3: CATTSSEQFF

size: -
V: TRBV4-2
J: TRBJ2-1
D: -
DNA: TGTGCCAGCAGCCAAGTGAGTAGCGGAGACCACAATGAGCAGTTCTTC
CDR3: CASSQVSSGDHNEQFF

size: -
V: TRBV15
J: TRBJ1-1
D: TRBD1
DNA: TGTGCCACCAGCAGAGATCGACAGGGCCAGGCTTTCTTT
CDR3: CATSRDRQGQAFF

size: few
V: TRBV7-9
J: TRBJ1-5
D: TRBD1
DNA: TGTGCCAGCACCCAGGGGGGCCCGCTGCATTTT
CDR3: CASTQGGPLHF

size: -
V: TRBV7-9
J: TRBJ2-7
D: -
DNA: TGTGCCAGCAGCTTAGTCATAGTTAAGGCCTACGAGCAGTACTTC
CDR3: CASSLVIVKAYEQYF

size: -
V: TRBV6-4
J: TRBJ2-1
D: TRBD2
DNA: TGTGCCAGCAGCATCCGAGCGGGAGCAGGCAATGAGCAGTTCTTC
CDR3: CASSIRAGAGNEQFF

size: -
V: TRBV13
J: TRBJ1-5
D: -
DNA: TGTGCCAGCAGCTTGGGTACCGCCCAGCCCCAGCATTTT
CDR3: CASSLGTAQPQHF

size: -
V: TRBV10-3
J: TRBJ1-2
D: -
DNA: TGTGCCGGGAGCGAGTCCGGTAACTATGGCTACACCTTC
CDR3: CAGSESGNYGYTF

size: once
V: TRBV7-9
J: TRBJ1-1
D: TRBD1
DNA: TGTGCCAGCAGCCCCGGGACAGGGGGAATGAAAGCTTTCTTT
CDR3: CASSPGTGGMKAFF

size: -
V: TRBV7-2
J: TRBJ2-5
D: -
DNA: TGTGCCAGCAGCTTACTCCGGGAGACCCAGTACTTC
CDR3: CASSLLRETQYF

size: once
V: TRBV9
J: TRBJ2-1
D: TRBD2
DNA: TGTGCCAGCAGCTACACTGGGGGAGGGCCCTACAATGAGCAGTTCTTC
CDR3: CASSYTGGGPYNEQFF

size: few
V: TRBV30
J: TRBJ2-7
D: -
DNA: TGTGCCTGGAGTGTCGCCAGCTACGAGCAGTACTTC
CDR3: CAWSVASYEQYF

size: -
V: TRBV13
J: TRBJ2-1
D: -
DNA: TGTGCCAGCAGCTTGAGGGGGACTTCCAATGAGCAGTTCTTC
CDR3: CASSLRGTSNEQFF

size: -
V: TRBV7-9
J: TRBJ2-1
D: -
DNA: TGTGCCAGCAGCTCCACCTTAAGCTACAATGAGCAGTTCTTC
CDR3: CASSSTLSYNEQFF

size: -
V: TRBV7-9
J: TRBJ1-2
D: -
DNA: TGTGCCAGCAGCGCCGGCCAGGGTGGGGGCTACACCTTC
CDR3: CASSAGQGGGYTF

size: -
V: TRBV7-9
J: TRBJ1-2
D: -
DNA: TGTGCCAGCAGCCTAGAACAGGGCCGTAACTATGGCTACACCTTC
CDR3: CASSLEQGRNYGYTF

size: -
V: TRBV9
J: TRBJ1-5
D: -
DNA: TGTGCCAGCAGCTTTGCAGGGGTCAGCAATCAGCCCCAGCATTTT
CDR3: CASSFAGVSNQPQHF

size: -
V: TRBV6-6
J: TRBJ2-7
D: -
DNA: TGTGCCAGCAGTTACCTAGTTTGGGGGGCCTACGAGCAGTACTTC
CDR3: CASSYLVWGAYEQYF

size: -
V: TRBV29-1
J: TRBJ2-7
D: -
DNA: TGCGGAGCGTGGGAAGGCTACGAGCAGTACTTC
CDR3: CGAWEGYEQYF